These T cell receptor beta chains were read from a single sample in a study of OX40 agonist ivuxolimab in advanced cancers. Some clones are missing from TCRdb's copy, which holds only in-frame ones; the method was immunoSEQ multiplex PCR. Counted here are around 66,000 clones, approximately 90% occurring once; the ten biggest clones make up roughly a sixth. The input for sequencing was CD4+ or CD8+ T cells sorted from blood, taken in a trial of the OX40 agonist ivuxolimab. The receptors were sampled from an adult with an advanced solid tumor such as melanoma, head and neck, liver or kidney cancer. CDR3s include the opening cysteine and the closing phenylalanine or tryptophan. Fields, in order: clone size, J gene, V gene, D gene, CDR3 length, CDR3 DNA, CDR3 protein. The D gene is left open where the match is weak. Only some rows state a clone size, as once, few, many or a class for expanded clones.

-,TRBJ1-2,TRBV9,TRBD1,18,TGTGCCAGCAGCGTAGAGGCTACGGGGACAGGGGGCGTCTATGGCTACACCTTC,CASSVEATGTGGVYGYTF
-,TRBJ2-2,TRBV5-1,-,16,TGCGCCAGCAGCTTGGTGCAGGGTGCGAACACCGGGGAGCTGTTTTTT,CASSLVQGANTGELFF
-,TRBJ1-5,TRBV5-8,TRBD1,16,TGTGCCAGCAGCTTGGAAGCGACAGGGACGTATCAGCCCCAGCATTTT,CASSLEATGTYQPQHF
-,TRBJ1-1,TRBV9,-,13,TGTGCCAGCAGCCCAACCGAGAACACTGAAGCTTTCTTT,CASSPTENTEAFF
-,TRBJ2-5,TRBV9,TRBD2,18,TGTGCCAGCAGCACCGAGGGGCTAGCGGGGGGGCCCGGTGGGACCCAGTACTTC,CASSTEGLAGGPGGTQYF
few,TRBJ1-1,TRBV15,-,15,TGTGCCACCAGCAGAGATAGGGCCATAAACACTGAAGCTTTCTTT,CATSRDRAINTEAFF
-,TRBJ2-7,TRBV2,TRBD2,15,TGTGCCAGCAGTGATTCAGCGGGGGAAACCTACGAGCAGTACTTC,CASSDSAGETYEQYF
-,TRBJ1-1,TRBV4-1,TRBD1,13,TGCGCCAGCAGCCAAGGACAGGGATACGAAGCTTTCTTT,CASSQGQGYEAFF
-,TRBJ2-7,TRBV6-5,TRBD1,15,TGTGCCAGCAGTCTGACAGGGGGGGTATTCTACGAGCAGTACTTC,CASSLTGGVFYEQYF
-,TRBJ2-5,TRBV6-6,TRBD1,13,TGTGCCAGCCATGGACAGGTCCAAGAGACCCAGTACTTC,CASHGQVQETQYF
-,TRBJ1-1,TRBV5-1,TRBD1,14,TGCGCCAGCAGGATGGGACAGGGGAACACTGAAGCTTTCTTT,CASRMGQGNTEAFF
-,TRBJ1-3,TRBV29-1,-,15,TGCAGCGTTGAAGATAAAGGTAACACTGGAAACACCATATATTTT,CSVEDKGNTGNTIYF
once,TRBJ1-6,TRBV14,TRBD1,19,TGTGCCAGCAGCCAAGATTGGGGGACAGGGTCTTTCAATAATTCACCCCTCCACTTT,CASSQDWGTGSFNNSPLHF
-,TRBJ1-1,TRBV6-5,TRBD1,15,TGTGCCAGCAGTTATGCCAGACAGGGAAGGTCTGAAGCTTTCTTT,CASSYARQGRSEAFF
few,TRBJ1-6,TRBV9,TRBD1,16,TGTGCCAGCAGCGTTTTCTCCGGGACAGGGAATTCACCCCTCCACTTT,CASSVFSGTGNSPLHF
medium-sized,TRBJ1-1,TRBV21-1,-,14,TGTGCCAGCACCCTAGGACCCCTGAACACTGAAGCTTTCTTT,CASTLGPLNTEAFF
-,TRBJ1-2,TRBV7-9,-,15,TGTGCCAGCAGCGGACCGTTCCGGGGGCTTTGGGGCTACACCTTC,CASSGPFRGLWGYTF
-,TRBJ2-5,TRBV4-1,-,16,TGCGCCAGCAGCCAAGATGGGGCCAGGGCCCAAGAGACCCAGTACTTC,CASSQDGARAQETQYF
-,TRBJ2-3,TRBV4-1,TRBD2,16,TGCGCCAGCAGCCAAGGGACTAGCGGGGTCACAGATACGCAGTATTTT,CASSQGTSGVTDTQYF
-,TRBJ2-7,TRBV27,-,11,TGTGCCAGCAGCCCAGGGAGAGAGCAGTACTTC,CASSPGREQYF
-,TRBJ2-5,TRBV9,-,14,TGTGCCAGCAGCGTAGCAGACGGGCAAGAGACCCAGTACTTC,CASSVADGQETQYF
-,TRBJ2-3,TRBV15,-,14,TGTGCCACCGAGCCGGGGGGCGTCTCAGATACGCAGTATTTT,CATEPGGVSDTQYF
-,TRBJ2-1,TRBV7-2,TRBD2,16,TGTGCCAGCAGCTTAGAACTAGCGGGCTTGGACAATGAGCAGTTCTTC,CASSLELAGLDNEQFF
-,TRBJ1-1,TRBV9,-,12,TGTGCCAGCAGCGTAGGGATCGATGAAGCTTTCTTT,CASSVGIDEAFF
-,TRBJ2-7,TRBV11-2,-,14,TGTGCCAGCAGCTTATTAGGCTATTCGTACGAGCAGTACTTC,CASSLLGYSYEQYF
few,TRBJ1-1,TRBV7-7,-,13,TGTGCCAGCAGCTTAAACGAGGGAACTGAAGCTTTCTTT,CASSLNEGTEAFF
-,TRBJ1-2,TRBV29-1,-,12,TGCAGCGTTGTGTCAGGGGAATATGGCTACACCTTC,CSVVSGEYGYTF
-,TRBJ1-2,TRBV7-8,-,11,TGTGCCAGCAGCTCCCGGTATGGCTACACCTTC,CASSSRYGYTF
-,TRBJ1-5,TRBV28,-,13,TGTGCCAGCAGTTTAGAGCCGAATCAGCCCCAGCATTTT,CASSLEPNQPQHF
-,TRBJ2-7,TRBV27,TRBD1,17,TGTGCCAGCAGTTTATCTATAGGGGACAGGGCCATCTACGAGCAGTACTTC,CASSLSIGDRAIYEQYF
few,TRBJ2-7,TRBV13,-,12,TGTGCCAGCAGTTCGGACGGGTACGAGCAGTACTTC,CASSSDGYEQYF
-,TRBJ2-1,TRBV14,-,15,TGTGCCAGCAGCCAGGGGCAGGGCAACTACAATGAGCAGTTCTTC,CASSQGQGNYNEQFF
-,TRBJ1-1,TRBV27,-,15,TGTGCCAGCAGTTTATGGGCAGGGTCGGAAACTGAAGCTTTCTTT,CASSLWAGSETEAFF
-,TRBJ2-7,TRBV19,TRBD1,15,TGTGCCAGTAGTATCGGACAGGGAGGTTCCTACGAGCAGTACTTC,CASSIGQGGSYEQYF
-,TRBJ1-4,TRBV7-9,-,14,TGTGCCTTGCAGGCAGGTCCAACTAATGAAAAACTGTTTTTT,CALQAGPTNEKLFF
-,TRBJ1-1,TRBV6-5,-,13,TGTGCCAGCAGCCCCGGCCCGAACACTGAAGCTTTCTTT,CASSPGPNTEAFF
-,TRBJ2-5,TRBV28,TRBD1,15,TGTGCCAGCAGGCAAAGGGACAGAATGAAAGAGACCCAGTACTTC,CASRQRDRMKETQYF
-,TRBJ1-4,TRBV5-5,-,14,TGTGCCAGCAGTCTGACAGACCTGGATGAAAAACTGTTTTTT,CASSLTDLDEKLFF
-,TRBJ2-3,TRBV28,-,13,TGTGCCAGCAGTTCGGACAGCACAGATACGCAGTATTTT,CASSSDSTDTQYF
-,TRBJ2-3,TRBV14,TRBD2,16,TGTGCCAGCAGCTCTATGCGGGGGGGCCTGACAGATACGCAGTATTTT,CASSSMRGGLTDTQYF
-,TRBJ2-2,TRBV5-6,TRBD2,19,TGTGCCAGCAGCTTGACCTTGGGATTACTAGCGGTGAACACCGGGGAGCTGTTTTTT,CASSLTLGLLAVNTGELFF
-,TRBJ2-5,TRBV6-1,TRBD1,15,TGTGCCAGCAGGACCGGGACAGGGGATCAAGAGACCCAGTACTTC,CASRTGTGDQETQYF
-,TRBJ1-1,TRBV30,TRBD1,14,TGTGCCTGGAGCGAAACCTACAGGGGAGGGGAAGCTTTCTTT,CAWSETYRGGEAFF
-,TRBJ2-7,TRBV5-8,-,15,TGTGCCAGCAGCTTGGTGGGGACTCCTACTATCGGGCAGTACTTC,CASSLVGTPTIGQYF
-,TRBJ1-2,TRBV28,-,12,TGTGCCAGCAGACCGACGGCCTATGGCTACACCTTC,CASRPTAYGYTF
-,TRBJ1-2,TRBV27,TRBD1,15,TGTGCCAGCAGTTTGGGACAGGGATTCCGCTATGGCTACACCTTC,CASSLGQGFRYGYTF